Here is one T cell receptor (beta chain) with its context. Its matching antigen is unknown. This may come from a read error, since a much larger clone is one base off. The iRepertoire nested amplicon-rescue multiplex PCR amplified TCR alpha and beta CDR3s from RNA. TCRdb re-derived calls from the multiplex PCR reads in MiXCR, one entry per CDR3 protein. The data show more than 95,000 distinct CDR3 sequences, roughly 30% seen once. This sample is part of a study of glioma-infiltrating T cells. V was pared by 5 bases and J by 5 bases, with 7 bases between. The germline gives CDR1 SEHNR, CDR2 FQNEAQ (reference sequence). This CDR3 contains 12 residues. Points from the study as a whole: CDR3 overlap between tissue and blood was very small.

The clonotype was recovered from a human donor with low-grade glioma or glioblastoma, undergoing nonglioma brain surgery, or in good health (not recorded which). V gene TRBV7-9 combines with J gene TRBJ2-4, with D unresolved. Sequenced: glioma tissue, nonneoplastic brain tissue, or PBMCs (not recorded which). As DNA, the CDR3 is TGTGCCAGCAGCCACCAGGAAAACATTCAGTACTTC. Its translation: CASSHQENIQYF.